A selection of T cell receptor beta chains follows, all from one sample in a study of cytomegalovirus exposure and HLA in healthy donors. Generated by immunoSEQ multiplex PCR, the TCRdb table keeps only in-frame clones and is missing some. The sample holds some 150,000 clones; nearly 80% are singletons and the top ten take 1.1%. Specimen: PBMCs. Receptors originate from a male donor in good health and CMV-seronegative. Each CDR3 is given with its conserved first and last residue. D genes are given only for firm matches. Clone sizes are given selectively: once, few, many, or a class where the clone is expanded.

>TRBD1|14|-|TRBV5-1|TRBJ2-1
TGCGCCAGCAGCTTGGGGGACAGGACCAATGAGCAGTTCTTC
CASSLGDRTNEQFF
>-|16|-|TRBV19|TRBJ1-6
TGTGCCAGTAGTAGATCACGCGGGTCTCATAATTCACCCCTCCACTTT
CASSRSRGSHNSPLHF
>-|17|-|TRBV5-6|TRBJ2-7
TGTGCCAGCAGCTTCGCCGGGACCACCAGGGGGGAGTACGAGCAGTACTTC
CASSFAGTTRGEYEQYF
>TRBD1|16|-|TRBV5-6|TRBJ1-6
TGTGCCAGCAGCTGGACCATGGACAGGGGGAATTCACCCCTCCACTTT
CASSWTMDRGNSPLHF
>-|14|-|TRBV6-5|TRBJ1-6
TGTGCCAGCAGTTACTGGGGGGGGAATTCACCCCTCCACTTT
CASSYWGGNSPLHF
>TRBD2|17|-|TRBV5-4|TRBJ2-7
TGTGCCAGCAGCTTCTCGAGGGGTAGCGGGGGGGTAAACGAGCAGTACTTC
CASSFSRGSGGVNEQYF
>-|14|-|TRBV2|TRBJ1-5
TGTGCCAGCAGCCTCGGGGGGGACAATCAGCCCCAGCATTTT
CASSLGGDNQPQHF
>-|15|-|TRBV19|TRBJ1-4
TGTGCCAGTAGTATAGGGGCCAAAGCAAATGAAAAACTGTTTTTT
CASSIGAKANEKLFF
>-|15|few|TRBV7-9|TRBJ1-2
TGTGCCAGCCGGCCTTACGAACCGGGGGACTATGGCTACACCTTC
CASRPYEPGDYGYTF
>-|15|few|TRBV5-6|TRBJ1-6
TGTGCCAGCAGCTTGCTTTCAGGAGGTAATTCACCCCTCCACTTT
CASSLLSGGNSPLHF
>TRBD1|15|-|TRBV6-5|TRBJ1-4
TGTGCCAGCAGTTACTCGACAGGGGGGAATGAAAAACTGTTTTTT
CASSYSTGGNEKLFF
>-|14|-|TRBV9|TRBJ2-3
TGTGCCAGCAGCCCTCGGACTAGCACAGATACGCAGTATTTT
CASSPRTSTDTQYF
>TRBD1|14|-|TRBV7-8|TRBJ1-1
TGTGCCAGCAGCTTAGTCAGGGGGCAGACTGAAGCTTTCTTT
CASSLVRGQTEAFF
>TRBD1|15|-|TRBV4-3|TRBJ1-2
TGCGCCAGCAGCCAAGATAGGAGGACAGGTGTTGGCTACACCTTC
CASSQDRRTGVGYTF
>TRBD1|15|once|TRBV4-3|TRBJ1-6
TGCGCCAGCAGCCAGGGACAGGGACGGGGTTCACCCCTCCACTTT
CASSQGQGRGSPLHF
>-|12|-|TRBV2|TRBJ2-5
TGTGCCAGCAGTGAACTAGAGGAGACCCAGTACTTC
CASSELEETQYF
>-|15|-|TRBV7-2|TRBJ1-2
TGTGCCAGCAGCCGCGGGTACGAGGCTGTCTATGGCTACACCTTC
CASSRGYEAVYGYTF
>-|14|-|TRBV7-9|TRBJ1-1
TGTGCCAGCACCCCGGGGCGGGGTGGCACTGAAGCTTTCTTT
CASTPGRGGTEAFF
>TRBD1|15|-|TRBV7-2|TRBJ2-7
TGTGCCAGCGGGACCCTTCAAAGACAGGGCGACGAGCAGTACTTC
CASGTLQRQGDEQYF
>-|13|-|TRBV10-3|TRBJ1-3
TGTGCCACCTCGCCTAGCTTTGGAAACACCATATATTTT
CATSPSFGNTIYF
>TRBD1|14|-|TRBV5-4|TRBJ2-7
TGTGCCAGCACCCTGGACAGGCTCACCTACGAGCAGTACTTC
CASTLDRLTYEQYF
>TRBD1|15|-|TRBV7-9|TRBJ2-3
TGTGCCAGCAGCTTCAGAGGACAGGTCACAGATACGCAGTATTTT
CASSFRGQVTDTQYF
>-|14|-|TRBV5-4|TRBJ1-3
TGTGCCAGCAGCTTATCAGGGAATGGAAACACCATATATTTT
CASSLSGNGNTIYF
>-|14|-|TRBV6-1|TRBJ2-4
TGTGCCAGCAGTGAAGGGCGGGACAGAGACATTCAGTACTTC
CASSEGRDRDIQYF
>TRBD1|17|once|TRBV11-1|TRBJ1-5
TGTGCCAGCAGCCCTAGAGGGGCCAGGGGGGATCTTCAGCCCCAGCATTTT
CASSPRGARGDLQPQHF
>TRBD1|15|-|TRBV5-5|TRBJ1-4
TGTGCCAGCAGCTTGGTGGGGACAGACAATGAAAAACTGTTTTTT
CASSLVGTDNEKLFF
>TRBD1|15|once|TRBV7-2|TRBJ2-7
TGTGCCAGCAGCCCCCGGACAGGGCAATCCTACGAGCAGTACTTC
CASSPRTGQSYEQYF
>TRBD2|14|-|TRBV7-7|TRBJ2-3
TGTGCTAGCAGTTACGCGGGGGGCACAGATACGCAGTATTTT
CASSYAGGTDTQYF
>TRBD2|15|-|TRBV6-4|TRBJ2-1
TGTGCCAGCAGCGACGCTACTAGCGGCTACAATGAGCAGTTCTTC
CASSDATSGYNEQFF
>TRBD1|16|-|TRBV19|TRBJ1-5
TGTGCCAGTAGTATCCCGGGACAGCCCAACAATCAGCCCCAGCATTTT
CASSIPGQPNNQPQHF
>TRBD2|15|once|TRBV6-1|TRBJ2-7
TGTGCCAGCAGTGAATGGTCTAGCGGGACCTACGAGCAGTACTTC
CASSEWSSGTYEQYF
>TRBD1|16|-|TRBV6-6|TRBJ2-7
TGTGCCAGCACCCCTCATTCGACAGGGGAACTCTACGAGCAGTACTTC
CASTPHSTGELYEQYF
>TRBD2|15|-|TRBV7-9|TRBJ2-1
TGTGCCAGCAGCTTACCAGCGGGGGGGCCGAATGAGCAGTTCTTC
CASSLPAGGPNEQFF
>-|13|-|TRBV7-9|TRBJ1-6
TGTGCCAGCAGCTTACAGGTTAATTCACCCCTCCACTTT
CASSLQVNSPLHF
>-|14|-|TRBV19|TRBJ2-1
TGTGCCAGTGGGGGCCCCGGGATCTGGAATGAGCAGTTCTTC
CASGGPGIWNEQFF
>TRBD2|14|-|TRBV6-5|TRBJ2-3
TGTGCCAGCAGTTACTCTCCTAGCGGGGATACGCAGTATTTT
CASSYSPSGDTQYF
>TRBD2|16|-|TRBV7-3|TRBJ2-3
TGTGCCAGCAGCTTAGGACTAGCGGGGGCCACAGATACGCAGTATTTT
CASSLGLAGATDTQYF
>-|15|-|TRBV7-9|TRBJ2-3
TGTGCCAGAAGCTTCCGTAGCGGAAGCACAGATACGCAGTATTTT
CARSFRSGSTDTQYF
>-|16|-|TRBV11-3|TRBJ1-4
TGTGCCAGCAGCTTAGGCCCGGGGGTTCTGGATGAAAAACTGTTTTTT
CASSLGPGVLDEKLFF
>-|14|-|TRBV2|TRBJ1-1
TGTGCCAGCAGTGATCGGGGGGCGAGAACTGAAGCTTTCTTT
CASSDRGARTEAFF
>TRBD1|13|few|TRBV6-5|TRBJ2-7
TGTGCCAGCAGTTACGCGGACAGGGGTGAGCAGTACTTC
CASSYADRGEQYF
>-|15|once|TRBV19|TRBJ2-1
TGTGCCAGTAGTCCCCAGGATCTATCCTACAATGAGCAGTTCTTC
CASSPQDLSYNEQFF
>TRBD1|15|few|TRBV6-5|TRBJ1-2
TGTGCCAGCAGGTCTACCGGGACAGACCTCTATGGCTACACCTTC
CASRSTGTDLYGYTF
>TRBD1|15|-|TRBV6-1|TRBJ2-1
TGTGCCAGCCCCCGGGACAGGGATTCCTACAATGAGCAGTTCTTC
CASPRDRDSYNEQFF
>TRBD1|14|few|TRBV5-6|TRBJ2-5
TGTGCCAGCAGCTCCCGGACAGGGAGGACGACCCAGTACTTC
CASSSRTGRTTQYF
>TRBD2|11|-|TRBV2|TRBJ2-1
TGTGCCAGCTCCTATAGCGGGGGTCGGGTCTTC
CASSYSGGRVF
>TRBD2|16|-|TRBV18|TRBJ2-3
TGTGCCAGCTCACCGCTAGCGGGGGGAAGCACAGATACGCAGTATTTT
CASSPLAGGSTDTQYF
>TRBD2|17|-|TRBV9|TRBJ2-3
TGTGCCAGCAGCCCACGGATGGCGGGGGGGCTCACAGATACGCAGTATTTT
CASSPRMAGGLTDTQYF